The present entry profiles one TCR beta chain with its context. The antigen is undetermined. Those who donated were healthy HIV-negative adults, with no recent acute infections or vaccinations reported. Negatively enriched CD4+ T cells were divided by CD45RA into naive and memory. This sample was taken from a study of shared clonotypes between healthy human individuals. Study-level points and caveats: Several donors showed sharing of 4.5% to 5% of naive CD4 clonotypes.

The CDR3 contains 14 residues. Per the germline V gene, CDR1 is SGHAT and CDR2 is FQNNGV. V was trimmed by 5 bases and J by 5 bases, leaving 15 bases between them. Only in-frame clones appear in the TCRdb table, and some are missing; sequencing was by immunoSEQ multiplex PCR. Of a few million clones in the sample, 85% to 95% were seen once. The chain uses TRBV11-2 and TRBJ1-2; D is unresolved. Sequencing was done on a sample of naive CD4+ T cells from PBMCs. Subset here: CD45RA+ positively selected. This clonotype originated in a man aged 18 to 35 in good health. Some clones in this sample may be carry-over from other donors' samples. DNA for the CDR3: TGTGCCAGCAGCCCCCGTGTGGACTTTTATGGCTACACCTTC. This translates into CASSPRVDFYGYTF.